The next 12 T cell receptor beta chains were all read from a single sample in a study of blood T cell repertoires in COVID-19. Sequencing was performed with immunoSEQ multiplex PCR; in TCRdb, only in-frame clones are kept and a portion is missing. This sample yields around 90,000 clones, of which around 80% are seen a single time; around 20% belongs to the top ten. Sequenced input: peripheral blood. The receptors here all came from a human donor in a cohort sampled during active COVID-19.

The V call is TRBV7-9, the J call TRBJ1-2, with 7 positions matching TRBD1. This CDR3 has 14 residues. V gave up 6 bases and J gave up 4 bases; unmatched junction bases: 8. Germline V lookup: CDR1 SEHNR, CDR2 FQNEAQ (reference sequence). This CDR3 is CASSPQYRGYGYTF. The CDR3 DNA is TGTGCCAGCAGTCCCCAGTACAGGGGCTATGGCTACACCTTC.

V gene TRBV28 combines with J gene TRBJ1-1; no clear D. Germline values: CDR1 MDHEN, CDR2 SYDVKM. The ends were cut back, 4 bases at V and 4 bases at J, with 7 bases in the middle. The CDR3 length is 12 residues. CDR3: CASSWALTEAFF. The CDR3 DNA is TGTGCCAGCAGTTGGGCACTCACTGAAGCTTTCTTT.

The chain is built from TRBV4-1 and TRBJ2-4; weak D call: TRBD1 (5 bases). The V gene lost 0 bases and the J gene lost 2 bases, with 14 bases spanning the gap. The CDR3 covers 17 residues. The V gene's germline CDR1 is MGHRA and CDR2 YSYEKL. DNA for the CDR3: TGCGCCAGCAGCCAAGAGGCGCAGGGCCAAACCAAAAACATTCAGTACTTC. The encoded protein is CASSQEAQGQTKNIQYF.

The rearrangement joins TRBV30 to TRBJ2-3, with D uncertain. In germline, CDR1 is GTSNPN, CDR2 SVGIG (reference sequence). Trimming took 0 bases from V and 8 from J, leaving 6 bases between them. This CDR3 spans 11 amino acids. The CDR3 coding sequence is TGTGCCTGGAGTGTTGGGCGTACGCAGTATTTT. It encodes CAWSVGRTQYF.

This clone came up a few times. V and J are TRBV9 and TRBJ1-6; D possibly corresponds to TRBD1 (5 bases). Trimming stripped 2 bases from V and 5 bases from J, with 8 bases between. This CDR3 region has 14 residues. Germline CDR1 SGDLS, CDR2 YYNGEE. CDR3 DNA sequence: TGTGCCAGCAGCGTTGGACATAATAATTCACCCCTCCACTTT. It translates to CASSVGHNNSPLHF.

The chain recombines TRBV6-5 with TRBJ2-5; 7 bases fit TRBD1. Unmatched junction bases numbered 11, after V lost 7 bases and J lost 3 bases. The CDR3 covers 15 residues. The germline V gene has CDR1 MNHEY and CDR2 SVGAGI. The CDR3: CASNWGPGTEETQYF. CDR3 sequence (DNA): TGTGCCAGCAACTGGGGCCCCGGGACAGAAGAGACCCAGTACTTC.

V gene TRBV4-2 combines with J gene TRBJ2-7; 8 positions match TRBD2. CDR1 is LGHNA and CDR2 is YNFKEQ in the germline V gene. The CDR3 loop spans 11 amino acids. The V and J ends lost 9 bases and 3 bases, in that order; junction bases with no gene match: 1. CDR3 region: CASRGGYEQYF. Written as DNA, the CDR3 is TGTGCCAGTCGGGGGGGCTACGAGCAGTACTTC.

This CDR3 reads CASSRTGAYEQYF. In DNA form, the CDR3 reads TGCGCCAGCAGTCGGACAGGGGCCTACGAGCAGTACTTC. The V and J genes are TRBV10-2 and TRBJ2-7; 9 bases are shared with TRBD1. The trim removed 5 bases at V and 2 bases at J, leaving 1 base unmatched. Germline CDR1 WSHSY, CDR2 SAAADI. The CDR3 totals 13 residues.

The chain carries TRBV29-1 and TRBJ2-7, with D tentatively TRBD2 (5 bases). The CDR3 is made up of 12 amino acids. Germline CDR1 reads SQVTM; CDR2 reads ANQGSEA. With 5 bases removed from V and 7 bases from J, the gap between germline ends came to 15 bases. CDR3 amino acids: CSVRPQAGEQYF. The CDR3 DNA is TGCAGCGTTAGGCCCCAGGCGGGTGAGCAGTACTTC.

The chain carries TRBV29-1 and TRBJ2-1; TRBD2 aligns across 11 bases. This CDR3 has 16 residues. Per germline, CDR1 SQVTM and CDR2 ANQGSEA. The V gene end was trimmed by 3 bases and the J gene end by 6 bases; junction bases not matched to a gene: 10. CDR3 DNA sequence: TGCAGCGTTGACTCCGGGGCCGGGACTAGCGGCAATGAGCAGTTCTTC. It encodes CSVDSGAGTSGNEQFF.

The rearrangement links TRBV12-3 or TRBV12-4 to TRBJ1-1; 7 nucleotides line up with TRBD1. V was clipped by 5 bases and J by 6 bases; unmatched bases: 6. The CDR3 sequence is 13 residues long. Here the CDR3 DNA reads TGTGCCAGCAGTGACAGGGTACGGGCTGAAGCTTTCTTT. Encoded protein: CASSDRVRAEAFF.

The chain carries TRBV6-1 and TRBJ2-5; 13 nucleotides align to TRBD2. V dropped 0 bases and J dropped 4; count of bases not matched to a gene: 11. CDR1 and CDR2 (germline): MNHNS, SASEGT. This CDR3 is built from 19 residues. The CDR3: CASSEAVGTSGVRGETQYF. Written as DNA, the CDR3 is TGTGCCAGCAGTGAAGCGGTCGGGACTAGCGGGGTCCGGGGAGAGACCCAGTACTTC.